This TCR beta chain was observed in a study of blood T cell repertoires in COVID-19. For the study at large: T cells, B-cell-depleted T cells, or PBMCs supplied cDNA or gDNA.

Categorization into cohorts depended on clinical history that participants reported. In germline, CDR1 is MNHEY, CDR2 SMNVEV (reference sequence). The CDR3 extends over 16 amino acids. The J segment lost 3 bases and the V segment lost 2 bases, leaving 8 bases of the junction unmatched. Original methodology: The authors estimated nucleated cell counts from reference gene primer amplification. Method: immunoSEQ multiplex PCR; TCRdb's copy keeps in-frame clones and lacks some. V, J and clone size were drawn from that table, and D and trimming were deduced from the DNA. This sample carries some 200,000 clones, approximately 88% of them seen once, and the ten largest clones take 10%.

The sample consisted of PBMCs or T cells enriched from blood (not recorded which). This TCR was sampled from a man between 18 and 35 years old with acute COVID-19. This chain links TRBV27 with TRBJ2-7; the match to TRBD2 covers 9 bases. DNA for the CDR3: TGTGCCAGCAGTTTAGACGCCGGCGGGGGGGGCTACGAGCAGTACTTC. Encoded protein: CASSLDAGGGGYEQYF.